This T cell receptor (beta chain) emerged from a study of molecular identifiers for immune sequencing clone quantification. Looking at the study overall: Replicates partitioned RNA from approximately 20,000 or 98,000 naive CD8 cells into five parts, sequencing four.

The CDR3 runs 12 residues. V dropped 5 bases and J dropped 2 bases, with 9 bases sitting between them. CDR1 is GTSNPN and CDR2 is SVGIG in the germline V gene (reference sequence). This clonotype was detected many times. Sorting defined naive CD8 T cells as CD8+CD4-CCR7+CD45RA+. As previously described, bulk TCR libraries were made using listed TCR primers. TCRdb reprocessed the PCR reads with MiXCR, giving one entry per CDR3 protein. The table shows 490,000 or so distinct CDR3 sequences, with around 21% occurring only once. The chain links TRBV30 to TRBJ2-5, with D unresolved. Sequenced sample: naive CD8+ T cells from blood, with Jurkat cell RNA spiked in. Subset here: FACS-sorted CD8+CD4-CCR7+CD45RA+ naive T cells. The TCR sequence derives from a human donor in good health. Some libraries in this study had Jurkat cell RNA spiked in. The CDR3 DNA sequence: TGTGCCTGGGGGGTATGGCAAGAGACCCAGTACTTC. Encoded protein: CAWGVWQETQYF. Supplemented by reference TRBV30 and TRBJ2-5, the full variable domain reads SQTIHQWPATLVQPVGSPLSLECTVEGTSNPNLYWYRQAAGRGLQLLFYSVGIGQISSEVPQNLSASRPQDRQFILSSKKLLLSDSGFYLCAWGVWQETQYFGPGTRLLVL.